Presented here are 20 T cell receptor beta chains from one specimen sequenced in a study of blood T cell repertoires in COVID-19. Repertoires were generated with immunoSEQ multiplex PCR, while TCRdb's copy carries only in-frame clones and drops some. This table holds 95,000 or so clones, 75% to 90% found once. Sequenced sample: peripheral blood. These receptors were obtained from a man at least 80 years old with active or convalescent COVID-19.

This clone was observed a single time. The J gene is TRBJ1-2, the V gene TRBV7-8, with D tentatively TRBD1 (6 bases). The length of the CDR3 is 17 residues. The V gene's germline CDR1 is SGHVS and CDR2 FQNEAQ. Deletions cut 5 bases from V and 7 bases from J, with 26 bases between. CDR3 bases: TGTGCCAGCAGCCCAGGGGCAAGGACATTTTTAGCTGGTGGCTACACCTTC. Translated: CASSPGARTFLAGGYTF.

The V and J genes are TRBV5-6 and TRBJ1-2; 9 nucleotides agree with TRBD1. Trimming at V came to 5 bases and at J to 4 bases, leaving 3 bases not matched to a gene. This CDR3 is built from 13 residues. Per the germline V gene, CDR1 is SGHDT and CDR2 is YYEEEE. The CDR3 DNA follows: TGTGCCAGCAGTTCGGGACAGGGCTATGGCTACACCTTC. Translated: CASSSGQGYGYTF.

This chain connects TRBV15 to TRBJ1-2; D possibly corresponds to TRBD1 (5 bases). Germline CDR1 is LNHNV and CDR2 is YYDKDF (reference sequence). This CDR3 has 16 residues. V was pared by 1 base and J by 5 bases, with 17 bases between. CDR3 region: CATSRVSRTGGYGYTF. The CDR3 coding sequence is TGTGCCACCAGCAGAGTTTCCCGAACGGGGGGTTATGGCTACACCTTC.

V gene TRBV5-1 combines with J gene TRBJ1-3, with 7 nucleotides matching TRBD1. The CDR3 loop spans 17 amino acids. CDR1 SGHRS and CDR2 YFSETQ come from the germline V gene. The J segment lost 0 bases and the V segment lost 2 bases, leaving 8 bases of the junction unmatched. Here the CDR3 DNA reads TGCGCCAGCAGCTTAATGGTAGGGGGCAGCTCTGGAAACACCATATATTTT. This translates into CASSLMVGGSSGNTIYF.

V usage is TRBV25-1 and J usage is TRBJ2-7; D is perhaps TRBD2 (5 bases). This CDR3 comprises 13 residues. The germline V and J ends were trimmed by 4 bases and 3 bases, with 10 bases remaining between them. The germline V gene encodes CDR1 MGHDK and CDR2 SYGVNS. CDR3 nucleotide sequence: TGTGCCAGCAGTGGGGGAGCCCGCTACGAGCAGTACTTC. Translation: CASSGGARYEQYF.

The chain uses TRBV28 and TRBJ2-3, with 8 nucleotides matching TRBD1. V trimming: 11 bases; J trimming: 7 bases; junction bases outside the gene matches: 11. The CDR3 sequence is 13 residues long. CDR1 is MDHEN, CDR2 SYDVKM, per germline. The DNA for the CDR3 is TGTGCCGCCACCCAGGGGGCGGAATATACGCAGTATTTT. Translation gives CAATQGAEYTQYF.

The chain recombines TRBV5-6 with TRBJ2-3; 10 nucleotides agree with TRBD2. The junction had 8 bases not matched to a gene; V was cut back by 5 bases and J by 2 bases. Germline V gene sequence: CDR1 SGHDT, CDR2 YYEEEE. This CDR3 contains 16 residues. In nucleotides, the CDR3 is TGTGCCAGCAGTACCATGAGCGGGAGGGTCACAGATACGCAGTATTTT. The encoded protein is CASSTMSGRVTDTQYF. The full variable domain, its missing parts supplied by reference TRBV5-6 and TRBJ2-3, is DAGVTQSPTHLIKTRGQQVTLRCSPKSGHDTVSWYQQALGQGPQFIFQYYEEEERQRGNFPDRFSGHQFPNYSSELNVNALLLGDSALYLCASSTMSGRVTDTQYFGPGTRLTVL.

The CDR3 DNA sequence: TGTGCCAGCAGCTTTTCGGCGAGGAGCTCCTATAATTCACCCCTCCACTTT. It encodes CASSFSARSSYNSPLHF. V usage is TRBV11-2 and J usage is TRBJ1-6; the D is unclear. Germline CDR1 and CDR2: SGHAT and FQNNGV. CDR3 size: 17 residues. V dropped 3 bases and J dropped 0 bases, with 12 bases sitting between them.

The genes are TRBV4-3 and TRBJ2-1; 7 positions match TRBD1. The V and J ends lost 4 bases and 2 bases, in that order; junction bases with no gene match: 8. CDR1 and CDR2 (germline): LGHNA, YSLEER. The CDR3 spans 16 residues. The CDR3 sequence is CASSLQSGQTYNEQFF. Here the CDR3 DNA reads TGCGCCAGCAGCCTACAATCGGGACAGACCTACAATGAGCAGTTCTTC.

V usage is TRBV7-2 and J usage is TRBJ2-7; TRBD2 matches at 9 bases. V lost 1 base, J lost 7 bases, and 8 bases stayed unmatched. Germline assignment: CDR1 SGHTA and CDR2 FQGNSA. The CDR3 has 15 residues. CDR3 amino acids: CASSLVPSGIGEQYF. CDR3 DNA: TGTGCCAGCAGCTTAGTCCCTAGCGGGATAGGAGAGCAGTACTTC.

Note on this clone: Because the CDR3's place on the DNA is in doubt, the DNA is left out and the CDR3 is given as listed by TCRdb. V and J are TRBV28 and TRBJ1-2; the table's D gene call, TRBD1, was not cross checked with the DNA. Germline V gives CDR1 MDHEN, CDR2 SYDVKM. The CDR3 contains 14 residues when both ends are counted. This CDR3 reads CASSSSGQVYGYTF.

As concerns this clone: At one boundary the junction diverges from the germline segment, which might be a read error. As DNA, the CDR3 is TGTGCTAGCAGCCCCGGACAGGGCCTCTACGAGCAGTACTTC. This translates into CASSPGQGLYEQYF. The chain couples TRBV7-7 to TRBJ2-7; 8 bases fit TRBD1. The CDR3 is 14 amino acids. Germline CDR1 and CDR2: SSHAT and FNYEAQ (reference sequence).

The chain carries TRBV10-3 and TRBJ1-5; the D gene is possibly TRBD1 (6 bases). CDR1 is ENHRY and CDR2 is SYGVKD in the germline V gene. The V end was cut by 2 bases, the J end by 7 bases, with 12 bases between. The CDR3 consists of 14 residues. Here the CDR3 reads CAISEVQGRQPQHF. CDR3 nucleotides: TGTGCCATCAGTGAGGTTCAGGGGCGGCAGCCCCAGCATTTT.

This clone was counted between two and nine times. The V gene is TRBV14, the J gene TRBJ2-7; 9 bases are a match to TRBD2. Germline CDR1 and CDR2: SGHDN and FVKESK. The CDR3 length is 15 residues. The J segment lost 3 bases and the V segment lost 2 bases, leaving 5 bases of the junction unmatched. The CDR3 spells CASSQLSGRLYEQYF. The CDR3 DNA reads as TGTGCCAGCAGCCAACTCAGCGGGAGGCTCTACGAGCAGTACTTC.

The chain combines TRBV19 with TRBJ2-7, with 12 nucleotides matching TRBD2. V trimming: 5 bases; J trimming: 0 bases; junction bases outside the gene matches: 8. The CDR3 contains 17 residues. From germline, CDR1 is LNHDA and CDR2 SQIVND (reference sequence). The CDR3 nucleotides read TGTGCCAGTAGTCAGGGGACTAGCGGGCTGTTCTCCTACGAGCAGTACTTC. It yields the protein CASSQGTSGLFSYEQYF.

Written as DNA, the CDR3 is TGTGCCAGTGGCCCTCCACAGGGCAGAGCCCTCCACTTT. It specifies CASGPPQGRALHF. The rearrangement uses TRBV27 and TRBJ1-6, with TRBD1 as a possible D gene (6 bases). Germline CDR1 reads MNHEY; CDR2 reads SMNVEV (reference sequence). The CDR3 sequence is 13 residues long. The V gene lost 9 bases and the J gene lost 14 bases, with 20 bases spanning the gap.

The J gene is TRBJ2-1, the V gene TRBV7-2, with 13 nucleotides matching TRBD2. V shed 4 bases and J 8 bases; nucleotides not matched to a gene: 8. This CDR3 has 16 amino acids. Germline V gene data show CDR1 as SGHTA and CDR2 as FQGNSA. CDR3 in amino acids: CASSWTSGSGLDEQFF. The CDR3 nucleotides read TGTGCCAGCAGCTGGACTAGCGGGAGCGGATTAGATGAGCAGTTCTTC.

The chain combines TRBV28 with TRBJ2-1; 10 bases agree with TRBD2. Unmatched junction bases numbered 10, after V lost 4 bases and J lost 7 bases. The CDR3 sequence is 16 residues long. CDR1 and CDR2 (germline): MDHEN, SYDVKM. CDR3 DNA sequence: TGTGCCAGCAGTTCCCCTCTAGCGGGAGAGTGGAATGAGCAGTTCTTC. Protein sequence: CASSSPLAGEWNEQFF.

This chain links TRBV2 with TRBJ2-1, with D perhaps given as TRBD1 or TRBD2 (9 bases each). CDR1 is SNHLY and CDR2 is FYNNEI in the germline V gene. This CDR3 has 21 residues. The V gene lost 7 bases and the J gene lost 10 bases, with 41 bases spanning the gap. CDR3 DNA: TGTGCCAGCAAGAGGGACAGGGTTAATCTAAACCTAGCGGGACGAGCGGGGGAGCAGTTCTTC. Protein: CASKRDRVNLNLAGRAGEQFF.

The rearrangement joins TRBV30 to TRBJ1-5, with TRBD1 identical over 7 bases. Germline V CDR1 and CDR2: GTSNPN, SVGIG (reference sequence). V lost 0 bases to trimming and J lost 4 bases; unmatched junction nucleotides: 6. The CDR3 is 15 residues long. CDR3 in amino acids: CAWSVLTGRNQPQHF. The CDR3 DNA reads as TGTGCCTGGAGTGTACTGACAGGGAGGAATCAGCCCCAGCATTTT.